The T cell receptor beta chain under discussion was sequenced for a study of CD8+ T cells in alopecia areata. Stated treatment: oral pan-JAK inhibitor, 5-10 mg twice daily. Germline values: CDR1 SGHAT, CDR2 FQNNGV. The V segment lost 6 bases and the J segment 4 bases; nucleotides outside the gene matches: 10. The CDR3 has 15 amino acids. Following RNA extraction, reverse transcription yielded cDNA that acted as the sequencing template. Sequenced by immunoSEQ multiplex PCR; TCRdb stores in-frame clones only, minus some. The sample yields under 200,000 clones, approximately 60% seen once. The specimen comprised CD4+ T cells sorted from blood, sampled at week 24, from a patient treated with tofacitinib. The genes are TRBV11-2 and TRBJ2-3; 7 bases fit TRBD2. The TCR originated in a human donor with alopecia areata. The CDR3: CASSLNYAGADTQYF. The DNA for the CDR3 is TGTGCCAGCAGTCTTAACTACGCGGGGGCAGATACGCAGTATTTT.